This TCR beta chain was recorded in a study of regulatory T cells in long-lasting Graves disease. This CDR3 region has 14 residues. V lost 6 bases, J lost 5 bases, and 16 bases lay in between. This clonotype was observed many times. Time point here: persistent/refractory GD, antithyroid drugs over 5 years with positive TRAb. From PBMCs, RNA was extracted and then used to make the TCR library. Combining iRepertoire HTBI primers with Arm-PCR of CDR3 regions, the authors built TCR beta libraries. Original data processing: Samples revealed about 63 TRBV and around 13 TRBJ segments. TCRdb used MiXCR to reprocess the multiplex PCR reads, holding one entry per CDR3 protein. The V and J calls, along with clone size, are taken from TCRdb and not from the paper's own processing. Of 400,000 to 500,000 distinct CDR3 sequences listed, approximately 22% are singletons.

The sample here was peripheral blood mononuclear cells (PBMCs), taken when the disease was refractory, from a patient treated with antithyroid drugs. This sequence was found in a female donor with Graves disease. The chain employs TRBV12-3 or TRBV12-4 and TRBJ2-5; D gene ambiguous. CDR3: CASSPGPGRETQYF. The CDR3 DNA reads as TGTGCCAGCAGCCCGGGTCCGGGCAGGGAGACCCAGTACTTC.